This T cell receptor (beta chain) was retrieved from a study of shared clonotypes between healthy human individuals. CDR3 size: 13 residues. The V gene end was trimmed by 4 bases and the J gene end by 2 bases; junction bases not matched to a gene: 1. Germline V gene data show CDR1 as SQVTM and CDR2 as ANQGSEA. Genomic DNA per cell subset filled all wells of several immunoSEQ plates. The table came from immunoSEQ multiplex PCR; TCRdb's copy has only in-frame clones and leaves some out. The sample yields approximately 350,000 clones, roughly 70% seen once. The specimen was memory CD4+ T cells sorted from blood. Noted subset: CD45RA-negative fraction. The V gene is TRBV29-1, the J gene TRBJ2-5; 10 bases map to TRBD2. This sequence originates from a man aged 30-40 years in good health. CDR3 loop: CSVALAGQETQYF. Written as DNA, the CDR3 is TGCAGCGTTGCACTAGCGGGACAAGAGACCCAGTACTTC.